This T cell receptor (beta chain) was recovered during a study of OX40 agonist ivuxolimab in advanced cancers. Some clones are missing from TCRdb's copy, which holds only in-frame ones; the method was immunoSEQ multiplex PCR. The sample has tens of thousands of clones, 90% seen once. There are 15 residues in the CDR3. Germline CDR1 and CDR2: SGDLS and YYNGEE. V was trimmed by 0 bases and J by 6 bases, leaving 13 bases between them. For this clone: The antigen is not known.

Points from the study as a whole: Clonal expansion was seen in CD4+ and CD8+ blood T cells by week 6 at 0.1 to 3.0 mg/kg.

This TCR came from an adult with an advanced solid tumor such as melanoma, head and neck, liver or kidney cancer. Sequencing used CD4+ or CD8+ T cells sorted from blood, obtained in a trial of the OX40 agonist ivuxolimab. V usage is TRBV9 and J usage is TRBJ2-1, with D hard to call. The CDR3 spells CASSVGGSSPNEQFF. The CDR3 nucleotides read TGTGCCAGCAGCGTAGGCGGATCCTCTCCCAATGAGCAGTTCTTC.